This TCR beta chain appears in the sequencing data of a study of blood T cell repertoires in COVID-19. For the study at large: The United States, Italy and Spain supplied acute and convalescent COVID-19 samples. Sample material is recorded as cDNA or gDNA derived from T cells, B-cell-depleted T cells, or PBMCs.

In the original analysis: Reference gene primer amplification gave estimated nucleated cell counts. Libraries were prepared by immunoSEQ multiplex PCR; TCRdb keeps only in-frame clonotypes and omits some of them. The DNA was the basis for D and trimming; V, J and clone size are from that table. In the table there are some 320,000 clones, 75% to 90% of which are singletons. Exposed participants came across a COVID-19 case within 2 weeks before study entry. CDR3 length: 13 amino acids. CDR1 MNHEY and CDR2 SMNVEV come from the germline V gene (reference sequence). V was shortened by 8 bases and J by 7 bases, with 17 bases between the two germline ends.

This rearrangement joins TRBV27 to TRBJ1-2; D possibly corresponds to TRBD1 (5 bases). The sequenced sample was PBMCs or T cells enriched from blood (not recorded which). The receptor was derived from a woman aged 30 to 39 who had been exposed to COVID-19. The CDR3 is CASGGGITTGYTF. The CDR3 DNA reads TGTGCCAGCGGGGGGGGGATCACTACTGGCTACACCTTC.